The sequence of this TCR beta chain was determined in a study of OX40 agonist ivuxolimab in advanced cancers. Overall study: Among those treated, three patients had partial responses, one with hepatocellular carcinoma and two with cutaneous melanoma.

Patients with a history of autoimmune disease or on systemic immunosuppression were excluded. Concerning this clone: Its antigen is undetermined.

Generated by immunoSEQ multiplex PCR, the TCRdb table keeps only in-frame clones and is missing some. The sample lists tens of thousands of clones; roughly 84% were seen once. This CDR3 is built from 13 residues. Notes on the study in general: Researchers did not determine the expanded peripheral T cells' antigen specificity. The 0.1-3.0 mg/kg partial responders had among the lowest clonal expansion.

The sequence was collected from an adult with an advanced solid tumor such as melanoma, head and neck, liver or kidney cancer. The chain recombines TRBV21-1 with TRBJ1-1. TRBV21-1 is tagged as a pseudogene. The sample consisted of CD4+ or CD8+ T cells sorted from blood, taken in a trial of the OX40 agonist ivuxolimab. The CDR3 DNA reads as TGTGCCAGCAGCGCCACCCTGGACACTGAAGCTTTCTTT. Encoded protein: CASSATLDTEAFF.